The 11 T cell receptor beta chains below were found in one sample sequenced in a study of PD-1 blockade in classical Hodgkin lymphoma (dated by TCRdb to the early 2020s). The time point label on this specimen signifies: cycle 1 day 1 (C1D1), immediately before nivolumab initiation. Every trial patient had relapsed following autologous stem cell transplantation, and prior brentuximab vedotin exposure was what differed among cohorts A, B and C. Using a Miltenyi CD4+ T cell isolation kit, CD4+ T cells were purified from thawed PBMCs through magnetic negative selection. Receptor amplification or capture employed the immunoSEQ multiplex PCR assay. As stored in TCRdb, this immuneACCESS dataset retains in-frame rearrangements with V and J assigned. A fraction of the clones does not appear; measured against another copy, unresolved V genes explain less than half of the discrepancy, and the remainder lacks a known reason. This sample has under 30,000 clones in its table, and around 86% of those were observed once. Together, the top ten hold 2.4% of the sample.

The sequencing here drew on CD4+ T cells from blood, taken at baseline. These receptors were taken from a human donor with classical Hodgkin lymphoma.

V usage is TRBV18 and J usage is TRBJ2-7; 13 bases align to TRBD2. CDR1 KGHSH and CDR2 LQKENI come from the germline V gene. The CDR3 covers 17 residues. V shed 4 bases and J 3 bases; nucleotides not matched to a gene: 9. The CDR3 here is CASSLKGLAGLHYEQYF. As DNA, the CDR3 is TGTGCCAGCTCACTTAAGGGACTAGCGGGACTTCACTACGAGCAGTACTTC. The complete variable domain, with remaining parts taken from reference TRBV18 and TRBJ2-7, reads NAGVMQNPRHLVRRRGQEARLRCSPMKGHSHVYWYRQLPEEGLKFMVYLQKENIIDESGMPKERFSAEFPKEGPSILRIQQVVRGDSAAYFCASSLKGLAGLHYEQYFGPGTRLTVT.

The chain is built from TRBV18 and TRBJ1-1; D perhaps matches TRBD1 (5 bases). The germline gives CDR1 KGHSH, CDR2 LQKENI. The CDR3 totals 17 residues. V gave up 3 bases and J gave up 3 bases, with 20 bases separating them. Here the CDR3 reads CASSPLNRQSQDTEAFF. CDR3 coding DNA: TGTGCCAGCTCACCCTTAAACAGACAGTCGCAAGACACTGAAGCTTTCTTT.

The chain has TRBV10-1 and TRBJ1-5; D is unclear. CDR1 is WNHNN and CDR2 is SYGVQD in the germline V gene (reference sequence). V was clipped by 10 bases and J by 7 bases, with 17 bases between them. The CDR3 extends over 13 amino acids. The CDR3 spells CANTRGNGQPQHF. The CDR3 nucleotides read TGCGCCAATACGAGAGGGAACGGACAGCCCCAGCATTTT.

The rearrangement links TRBV30 to TRBJ2-4; no firm D call. The CDR3 sequence is 16 residues long. The V gene's germline CDR1 is GTSNPN and CDR2 SVGIG (reference sequence). V lost 6 bases to trimming and J lost 0 bases, with 18 bases between them. CDR3 region: CACRLLNALAKNIQYF. As DNA, the CDR3 is TGTGCCTGCAGGCTATTAAATGCACTAGCCAAAAACATTCAGTACTTC. The whole variable domain, filled in from reference TRBV30 and TRBJ2-4, reads SQTIHQWPATLVQPVGSPLSLECTVEGTSNPNLYWYRQAAGRGLQLLFYSVGIGQISSEVPQNLSASRPQDRQFILSSKKLLLSDSGFYLCACRLLNALAKNIQYFGAGTRLSVL.

The chain has TRBV18 and TRBJ2-3; D is unresolved. This CDR3 spans 12 amino acids. The ends were cut back, 5 bases at V and 0 bases at J, with 3 bases in the middle. The germline CDR1 and CDR2 sequences are KGHSH and LQKENI. CDR3 nucleotide sequence: TGTGCCAGCTCATCTAGCACAGATACGCAGTATTTT. It encodes CASSSSTDTQYF.

This rearrangement joins TRBV11-2 to TRBJ2-2; 8 bases are a match to TRBD1. This CDR3 spans 13 amino acids. The V and J ends lost 5 bases and 9 bases, in that order; junction bases with no gene match: 5. The germline V gene encodes CDR1 SGHAT and CDR2 FQNNGV. The CDR3 DNA reads TGTGCCAGCAGCCCACAGGGGGGCCGGGAGCTGTTTTTT. Translating it yields CASSPQGGRELFF.

The V call is TRBV28, the J call TRBJ2-5; 9 nucleotides line up with TRBD1. The V gene end was trimmed by 5 bases and the J gene end by 2 bases; junction bases not matched to a gene: 6. The CDR3 length is 15 residues. From germline, CDR1 is MDHEN and CDR2 SYDVKM. Written as DNA, the CDR3 is TGTGCCAGCAGTGCGGACAGGGGCCGGCAAGAGACCCAGTACTTC. Protein product: CASSADRGRQETQYF.

The chain combines TRBV10-3 with TRBJ1-6; 8 bases map to TRBD1. Germline V CDR1 and CDR2: ENHRY, SYGVKD. V lost 2 bases, J lost 10 bases, and 4 bases stayed unmatched. This CDR3 is built from 14 residues. The CDR3 DNA reads as TGTGCCATCAGTGAGGACAGGGGTGCCTCACCCCTCCACTTT. Translated: CAISEDRGASPLHF.

The chain carries TRBV5-1 and TRBJ1-1, with D possibly TRBD1 on 5 matching bases. Germline V lookup: CDR1 SGHRS, CDR2 YFSETQ. There are 17 residues in the CDR3. V was cut by 1 base and J by 3 bases, with 19 bases left in between. As DNA, the CDR3 is TGCGCCAGCAGCTTGCCGCAGGGCGCCTGGGCCGACACTGAAGCTTTCTTT. Encoded protein: CASSLPQGAWADTEAFF.

This clone was seen only once. This rearrangement joins TRBV19 to TRBJ1-2, with a possible D match to TRBD1 (6 bases). The V end lost 2 bases, the J end lost 2 bases, and 21 bases lay between the germline ends. From germline, CDR1 is LNHDA and CDR2 SQIVND (reference sequence). This CDR3 spans 18 amino acids. CDR3 residues: CASSIYGQILGGNYGYTF. The DNA for the CDR3 is TGTGCCAGTAGTATATATGGACAGATCCTTGGGGGAAACTATGGCTACACCTTC.

This chain connects TRBV7-9 to TRBJ2-2; D unclear. V was cut by 3 bases and J by 7 bases, with 9 bases left in between. The CDR3 extends over 13 amino acids. The germline gives CDR1 SEHNR, CDR2 FQNEAQ (reference sequence). CDR3 nucleotides: TGTGCCAGCAGCTTGGTTGTCGGCGGGGAGCTGTTTTTT. Translation: CASSLVVGGELFF.